The 24 T cell receptor beta chains listed next were all sequenced from one sample in a study of T-cell reconstitution after alpha-beta-depleted transplantation in children. The TCRbeta library incorporated unique molecular identifiers. TCRdb called the PCR reads again in MiXCR, with one record for every CDR3 protein. The top ten hold 0.79% of the sample, which has hundreds of thousands of distinct CDR3 sequences, 13% seen once. Material: PBMCs, obtained before TCRalphabeta/CD19-depleted stem cell transplant. These receptors all come from a girl between 2 and 10 years old with congenital amegakaryocytic thrombocytopenia, due to receive a stem cell transplant.

This clonotype was observed a few times. The gene calls are TRBV6-5 and TRBJ2-1; 9 bases map to TRBD2. The V and J ends lost 0 bases and 2 bases, in that order; junction bases with no gene match: 2. This CDR3 has 16 residues. Germline CDR1 reads MNHEY; CDR2 reads SVGAGI. The CDR3 here is CASSYSGGRAYNEQFF. The CDR3 region has the DNA TGTGCCAGCAGTTACTCTGGCGGGAGGGCCTACAATGAGCAGTTCTTC.

In this sample, this clonotype turned up many times. The chain combines TRBV29-1 with TRBJ1-2, with 9 nucleotides matching TRBD1. V lost 6 bases and J lost 10; bases outside the gene matches: 18. This CDR3 has 15 residues. Germline V gene sequence: CDR1 SQVTM, CDR2 ANQGSEA. CDR3 nucleotides: TGCAGCGTCCTGATCCCCCTTCGGGGACAGGGCTTCTACACCTTC. It codes for CSVLIPLRGQGFYTF.

This clonotype was seen a handful of times. The rearrangement uses TRBV29-1 and TRBJ2-7; 7 bases are a match to TRBD1. The CDR3 is 14 residues long. CDR1 and CDR2 (germline): SQVTM, ANQGSEA. The J segment lost 3 bases and the V segment lost 1 base, leaving 6 bases of the junction unmatched. The CDR3 bases are TGCAGCGTTGAAGGGGGTTCAGGGGGCTACGAGCAGTACTTC. This sequence encodes CSVEGGSGGYEQYF.

The J gene is TRBJ2-3, the V gene TRBV10-1, with D perhaps being TRBD1 or TRBD2 (5 bases each). This CDR3 comprises 15 residues. V lost 5 bases and J lost 4, with 16 bases in between. CDR1 and CDR2 (germline): WNHNN, SYGVQD (reference sequence). CDR3 residues: CASSLGTPSADTQYF. DNA of the CDR3: TGCGCCAGCAGTCTCGGGACCCCCAGTGCAGATACGCAGTATTTT.

Of note for this clonotype: Relative to the germline gene, one junction end is altered; a read error may explain this. This chain joins TRBV7-2 and TRBJ2-5, with a tentative D call TRBD1 (5 bases). The germline V gene encodes CDR1 SGHTA and CDR2 FQGNSA. The CDR3 runs to 13 residues. DNA of the CDR3: TGTGCCAGCAGCTTAGTCAGGGAAGAGACCCGGTACTTC. Translated: CASSLVREETRYF.

This clonotype came up many times. The gene calls are TRBV12-3 or TRBV12-4 and TRBJ1-3; no clear D. V was cut by 6 bases and J by 4 bases, with 4 bases left in between. The CDR3 is 11 amino acids. The CDR3 loop reads CASRGGNTIYF. Here the CDR3 DNA reads TGTGCCAGCAGGGGCGGAAACACCATATATTTT.

This clonotype was recorded at least ten times. This chain connects TRBV5-1 to TRBJ2-3; the match to TRBD2 covers 8 bases. After removal of 4 bases from V and 2 bases from J, the junction contained 9 bases not matched to a gene. CDR3 length equals 16 residues. CDR1 is SGHRS and CDR2 is YFSETQ in the germline V gene. CDR3 protein: CASSPMSGSPTDTQYF. The CDR3 DNA reads as TGCGCCAGCAGCCCGATGAGCGGGAGTCCCACAGATACGCAGTATTTT.

This clonotype was counted at least ten times. J is TRBJ2-3 and V is TRBV20-1; D is tentatively TRBD1 or TRBD2 (5 bases each). The germline V and J ends were trimmed by 3 bases and 0 bases, with 13 bases remaining between them. The germline V gene encodes CDR1 DFQATT and CDR2 SNEGSKA (reference sequence). The CDR3 contains 15 residues. The DNA for the CDR3 is TGCAGTGCTAGCCCGGGACCCCCGAGCACAGATACGCAGTATTTT. It is translated as CSASPGPPSTDTQYF.

This clonotype was picked up many times. This rearrangement joins TRBV29-1 to TRBJ2-1, with 10 bases lining up with TRBD2. The CDR3 length is 14 residues. The V segment lost 3 bases and the J segment 8 bases; nucleotides outside the gene matches: 7. CDR1 is SQVTM and CDR2 is ANQGSEA in the germline V gene. CDR3 region: CSVELAGVLDEQFF. CDR3 DNA: TGCAGCGTTGAGCTAGCGGGAGTCTTGGATGAGCAGTTCTTC.

This clonotype was picked up a small number of times. The rearrangement links TRBV18 to TRBJ1-5, with D uncertain. The CDR3 covers 13 residues. Germline V gene sequence: CDR1 KGHSH, CDR2 LQKENI. V dropped 5 bases and J dropped 8 bases, with 13 bases sitting between them. The CDR3 loop is CASSGGEGEPQHF. The CDR3 nucleotides read TGTGCCAGCTCAGGCGGGGAGGGAGAGCCCCAGCATTTT.

This clonotype has a count of ten or more. In DNA form, the CDR3 reads TGTGCCAGCAGCGGCCACAAGGTTACCGGGGAGCTGTTTTTT. Translation: CASSGHKVTGELFF. This chain links TRBV9 with TRBJ2-2; D remains unclear. This CDR3 comprises 14 residues. The V end lost 3 bases, the J end lost 5 bases, and 11 bases lay between the germline ends. The V gene's germline CDR1 is SGDLS and CDR2 YYNGEE. Filled out from reference TRBV9 and TRBJ2-2, the complete variable domain reads DSGVTQTPKHLITATGQRVTLRCSPRSGDLSVYWYQQSLDQGLQFLIQYYNGEERAKGNILERFSAQQFPDLHSELNLSSLELGDSALYFCASSGHKVTGELFFGEGSRLTVL.

At least ten counts were recorded for this clonotype. The chain employs TRBV20-1 and TRBJ2-1, with TRBD2 identical over 11 bases. CDR3 length equals 15 residues. Germline CDR1 DFQATT, CDR2 SNEGSKA (reference sequence). J lost 9 bases, V lost 0 bases, and 7 bases had no gene match. The CDR3 DNA is TGCAGTGCTAGAGATCTGGGACTAGCGGTATTTGAGCAGTTCTTC. Its translation is CSARDLGLAVFEQFF.

The rearrangement links TRBV7-9 to TRBJ2-7; 7 bases match TRBD2. There are 16 residues in the CDR3. Germline V CDR1 and CDR2: SEHNR, FQNEAQ (reference sequence). V trimming: 0 bases; J trimming: 3 bases; junction bases outside the gene matches: 8. The CDR3, as DNA: TGTGCCAGCAGCTTAGCCCCCGGGTTAGCGGGCTACGAGCAGTACTTC. Protein: CASSLAPGLAGYEQYF.

This clonotype was picked up many times. CDR3 DNA: TGTGCCAGCAGTCAGGGGGGCTCCTACAATGAGCAGTTCTTC. This translates into CASSQGGSYNEQFF. The chain joins TRBV28 to TRBJ2-1, with D possibly being TRBD1 (7 bases). Deletions cut 5 bases from V and 0 bases from J, with 8 bases between. The germline V gene encodes CDR1 MDHEN and CDR2 SYDVKM. This CDR3 is 14 amino acids long. The full variable domain, with the rest looked up from reference TRBV28 and TRBJ2-1, is DVKVTQSSRYLVKRTGEKVFLECVQDMDHENMFWYRQDPGLGLRLIYFSYDVKMKEKGDIPEGYSVSREKKERFSLILESASTNQTSMYLCASSQGGSYNEQFFGPGTRLTVL.

This clonotype was counted at least ten times. The CDR3 region is CSARDVAAGGNFEKLFF. The CDR3 nucleotides are TGCAGTGCTAGAGATGTTGCGGCAGGGGGCAACTTTGAAAAACTGTTTTTT. V is TRBV20-1 and J is TRBJ1-4, with 8 bases aligning to TRBD1. V was clipped by 0 bases and J by 7 bases; unmatched bases: 13. Germline assignment: CDR1 DFQATT and CDR2 SNEGSKA (reference sequence). This CDR3 has 17 residues.

The rearrangement joins TRBV5-6 to TRBJ2-6; D is uncertain. This CDR3 has 13 amino acids. Germline CDR1 SGHDT, CDR2 YYEEEE. The V and J ends lost 0 bases and 12 bases respectively, with 10 bases between them. CDR3 in amino acids: CASSLAWDGVLTF. In DNA form, the CDR3 reads TGTGCCAGCAGCTTGGCTTGGGATGGCGTCCTGACTTTC.

This clonotype was observed at least ten times. This chain joins TRBV15 and TRBJ1-1; D call uncertain. The CDR3 has 14 amino acids. CDR1 is LNHNV and CDR2 is YYDKDF in the germline V gene (reference sequence). Trimming shortened V by 2 bases and J by 1 base, and 8 bases separated the two germline ends. The CDR3 DNA sequence: TGTGCCACCAGCAGACTGAAGGCGAACACTGAAGCTTTCTTT. Translating gives CATSRLKANTEAFF.

This clonotype was seen repeatedly, ten times or more. The CDR3: CASSPAGGTGANVLTF. The CDR3 nucleotides read TGTGCCAGTAGTCCAGCGGGAGGTACTGGGGCCAACGTCCTGACTTTC. The chain carries TRBV19 and TRBJ2-6, with 9 positions matching TRBD2. The germline gives CDR1 LNHDA, CDR2 SQIVND (reference sequence). V shed 5 bases, J shed 2 bases, and the junction held 4 bases outside the gene matches. This CDR3 spans 16 amino acids.

There are many counts of this clonotype. V and J are TRBV5-1 and TRBJ2-7; D ambiguous. In germline, CDR1 is SGHRS, CDR2 YFSETQ. The CDR3 contains 14 residues. V lost 3 bases, J lost 5 bases, and 15 bases lay in between. This chain's CDR3 is CASSYPLEPNEQYF. The CDR3 DNA reads TGCGCCAGCAGCTATCCTCTAGAACCCAACGAGCAGTACTTC.

V gene TRBV7-8 combines with J gene TRBJ1-6, with D maybe TRBD1 (5 bases). This CDR3 is built from 15 residues. The V end lost 3 bases, the J end lost 8 bases, and 14 bases lay between the germline ends. The germline V gene has CDR1 SGHVS and CDR2 FQNEAQ. CDR3 loop: CASSFSAGGDSPLHF. The CDR3 bases are TGTGCCAGCAGCTTTTCGGCTGGGGGGGATTCACCCCTCCACTTT.

This clonotype was detected ten times or more. This sequence joins TRBV10-2 and TRBJ1-2; 7 bases are shared with TRBD1. Per germline, CDR1 WSHSY and CDR2 SAAADI. CDR3 size: 13 residues. J lost 5 bases, V lost 6 bases, and 6 bases had no gene match. The CDR3, as DNA: TGCGCCAGCAGGGACCGGGACAGATATGGCTACACCTTC. This codes for CASRDRDRYGYTF.

In this sample, this clonotype turned up many times. This chain connects TRBV12-3 or TRBV12-4 to TRBJ1-1, with 7 bases lining up with TRBD1. Trimming cost V 3 bases and J 10 bases; bases outside gene matches: 5. The CDR3 runs 12 residues. CDR3 protein: CASSFGTGVAFF. In nucleotides, the CDR3 is TGTGCCAGCAGTTTCGGAACAGGGGTAGCTTTCTTT.

Many counts were recorded for this clonotype. CDR3 residues: CASSDDRALYGYTF. CDR3 DNA: TGCGCCAGCAGTGACGACAGGGCTTTGTATGGCTACACCTTC. V and J are TRBV10-2 and TRBJ1-2; 7 positions match TRBD1. V was clipped by 3 bases and J by 5 bases; unmatched bases: 6. CDR1 is WSHSY and CDR2 is SAAADI in the germline V gene. This CDR3 has 14 residues.

This clonotype was counted only a few times. V gene TRBV28 combines with J gene TRBJ2-1, with 12 bases identical to TRBD2. Germline V lookup: CDR1 MDHEN, CDR2 SYDVKM. This CDR3 is 15 amino acids long. The J segment lost 7 bases and the V segment lost 1 base, leaving 2 bases of the junction unmatched. The CDR3 nucleotides read TGTGCCAGCAGTTTATTCCTAGCGGGAGGGAATGAGCAGTTCTTC. Encoded protein: CASSLFLAGGNEQFF.